The 27 T cell receptor beta chains below all came from one sample that was sequenced in a study of vaccination and CD4 T cells after COVID-19. Antigen specificity for these receptors is unknown. Cultured CD4+ T cell DNA underwent sequencing with the Oncomine TCR Beta short-read assay. MiXCR, run by TCRdb on the PCR reads, gives a single entry per CDR3 protein. Of 14,000 or so distinct CDR3 sequences listed, roughly 71% are singletons. Treatment: roughly 11-day PBMC culture with coronavirus spike peptide pools or control peptides (ViraFEST assay). The sample taken for sequencing was CD4+ T cells from blood, cultured in vitro. Receptors were obtained from a human donor who had recovered from COVID-19.

The chain links TRBV20-1 to TRBJ2-4; no firm D call. Between the trimmed V and J ends, which lost 3 bases and 3 bases, there was a span of 15 bases. Germline assignment: CDR1 DFQATT and CDR2 SNEGSKA (reference sequence). The CDR3 length is 15 residues. CDR3 sequence (DNA): TGCAGTGCTAGGGCCCTAATCGGCGTCAAAAACATTCAGTACTTC. Translated: CSARALIGVKNIQYF.

The chain couples TRBV6-2 or TRBV6-3 to TRBJ2-7; TRBD2 agrees at 7 bases. The V and J ends lost 0 bases and 2 bases, in that order; junction bases with no gene match: 13. CDR1 is MNHEY, CDR2 SVGEGT, per germline. There are 18 residues in the CDR3. The DNA for the CDR3 is TGTGCCAGCAGTTACTCAACCCTAGTAGGCGGGAGAGCCTACGAGCAGTACTTC. It specifies CASSYSTLVGGRAYEQYF.

The rearrangement uses TRBV15 and TRBJ1-6; D not certain. The V gene's germline CDR1 is LNHNV and CDR2 YYDKDF (reference sequence). The length of the CDR3 is 18 residues. Trimming left V 0 bases short and J 7 bases short, with 19 bases between. The CDR3: CATSRDGAGHYGNSPLHF. DNA for the CDR3: TGTGCCACCAGCAGAGATGGTGCTGGCCATTACGGGAATTCACCCCTCCACTTT.

This clonotype appeared once. V and J are TRBV6-1 and TRBJ2-5; D is possibly TRBD2 (6 bases). The V and J ends lost 9 bases and 5 bases respectively, with 13 bases between them. The CDR3 is 12 amino acids. Germline V CDR1 and CDR2: MNHNS, SASEGT. The CDR3 DNA follows: TGTGCCAGTCGGAGGGAAGACGAGACCCAGTACTTC. Translated, it gives CASRREDETQYF.

The rearrangement links TRBV27 to TRBJ2-5; D remains unclear. The CDR3 runs 13 residues. Deletions cut 3 bases from V and 2 bases from J, with 7 bases between. Germline CDR1 is MNHEY and CDR2 is SMNVEV (reference sequence). CDR3 in amino acids: CASSFRAQETQYF. Here the CDR3 DNA reads TGTGCCAGCAGTTTTAGGGCTCAAGAGACCCAGTACTTC.

The chain couples TRBV18 to TRBJ1-2; a weak D match, TRBD1 (5 bases). The CDR3 extends over 15 amino acids. Germline-derived CDR1 and CDR2 are KGHSH and LQKENI. V lost 6 bases and J lost 1, with 15 bases in between. The CDR3 nucleotides are TGTGCCAGCTCTCGTTACGATGACAGTAACTATGGCTACACCTTC. As protein: CASSRYDDSNYGYTF.

The rearrangement links TRBV7-9 to TRBJ2-2; TRBD1 agrees at 9 bases. Trimming took 9 bases from V and 4 from J; bases not matched to a gene: 3. CDR1 SEHNR and CDR2 FQNEAQ come from the germline V gene (reference sequence). The CDR3 extends over 13 amino acids. For the CDR3, the DNA is TGTGCCAGGGGACAGGGCTCCACCGGGGAGCTGTTTTTT. Translated, it gives CARGQGSTGELFF.

This clonotype showed up just a few times. V usage is TRBV6-1 and J usage is TRBJ2-7; D tentatively fits TRBD1 or TRBD2 (6 bases each). CDR1 is MNHNS and CDR2 is SASEGT in the germline V gene. Trimming left V 6 bases short and J 2 bases short, with 11 bases between. The CDR3 runs to 13 residues. Written as DNA, the CDR3 is TGTGCCAGCAGCAGGGGACTGACCTACGAGCAGTACTTC. This encodes CASSRGLTYEQYF.

The V call is TRBV5-1, the J call TRBJ1-1; D is unresolved. The germline V gene encodes CDR1 SGHRS and CDR2 YFSETQ. The CDR3 consists of 14 residues. V lost 5 bases and J lost 0, with 11 bases in between. DNA for the CDR3: TGCGCCAGCAGGCCGGGAGGACTGAACACTGAAGCTTTCTTT. Its translation: CASRPGGLNTEAFF.

The chain combines TRBV6-5 with TRBJ1-5; D remains ambiguous. V was trimmed by 0 bases and J by 7 bases, leaving 13 bases between them. This CDR3 comprises 15 residues. The germline gives CDR1 MNHEY, CDR2 SVGAGI. The CDR3 bases are TGTGCCAGCAGTTACTCGAGGAACTCCATCCAGCCCCAGCATTTT. This gives the protein CASSYSRNSIQPQHF.

The chain couples TRBV20-1 to TRBJ1-5, with D possibly matching TRBD1 (6 bases). This CDR3 is 15 amino acids long. The germline gives CDR1 DFQATT, CDR2 SNEGSKA (reference sequence). The V gene lost 5 bases and the J gene lost 0 bases, with 14 bases spanning the gap. CDR3 nucleotide sequence: TGCAGTGCTCCGACAGGAGTCTATAGCAATCAGCCCCAGCATTTT. Protein product: CSAPTGVYSNQPQHF.

The chain links TRBV6-1 to TRBJ1-1; D possibly corresponds to TRBD1 (6 bases). Germline CDR1 reads MNHNS; CDR2 reads SASEGT. The CDR3 length is 14 residues. V was shortened by 6 bases and J by 5 bases, with 16 bases between the two germline ends. CDR3 region: CASRPRGARTEAFF. The CDR3, as DNA: TGTGCCAGCAGGCCTCGGGGGGCAAGAACTGAAGCTTTCTTT.

The chain is built from TRBV7-2 and TRBJ1-3; D is unclear. Trimming took off 5 bases at V and 0 bases at J, with 11 bases between the two ends. Looked up from germline, CDR1 is SGHTA and CDR2 is FQGNSA. CDR3 size: 15 residues. This CDR3 is CASSPGDYSGNTIYF. CDR3 in DNA: TGTGCCAGCAGCCCCGGAGACTACTCTGGAAACACCATATATTTT.

This rearrangement joins TRBV4-1 to TRBJ1-6; D remains unclear. V shed 4 bases and J shed 5 bases, with 15 bases lying between them. Germline lookup yields CDR1 MGHRA and CDR2 YSYEKL. The CDR3 runs to 16 residues. The CDR3 here is CASSRGLTVDNSPLHF. DNA for the CDR3: TGCGCCAGCAGCCGTGGATTAACGGTGGATAATTCACCCCTCCACTTT.

The chain joins TRBV6-1 to TRBJ2-2, with D uncertain. This CDR3 has 14 amino acids. Germline V gene data show CDR1 as MNHNS and CDR2 as SASEGT. Trimming left V 7 bases short and J 1 base short, with 10 bases between. The CDR3 coding sequence is TGTGCCAGCAAACCCCGCCGGAACACCGGGGAGCTGTTTTTT. It translates to CASKPRRNTGELFF.

The rearrangement joins TRBV15 to TRBJ1-5, with D maybe TRBD1 (6 bases). V gave up 2 bases and J gave up 7 bases, with 15 bases separating them. The CDR3 contains 15 residues. The germline V gene encodes CDR1 LNHNV and CDR2 YYDKDF (reference sequence). CDR3 loop: CATSRRRDIPQPQHF. The CDR3, as DNA: TGTGCCACCAGCAGACGCCGGGACATACCACAGCCCCAGCATTTT.

J is TRBJ2-3 and V is TRBV11-2; TRBD1 matches 8 bases. CDR3 size: 15 residues. CDR1 is SGHAT, CDR2 FQNNGV, per germline. V gave up 5 bases and J gave up 2 bases; unmatched junction bases: 6. The CDR3 region is CASSPNQGATDTQYF. The CDR3 nucleotides read TGTGCCAGCAGCCCCAACCAGGGGGCCACAGATACGCAGTATTTT. The full variable domain, completed using reference TRBV11-2 and TRBJ2-3, is EAGVAQSPRYKIIEKRQSVAFWCNPISGHATLYWYQQILGQGPKLLIQFQNNGVVDDSQLPKDRFSAERLKGVDSTLKIQPAKLEDSAVYLCASSPNQGATDTQYFGPGTRLTVL.

The chain uses TRBV6-1 and TRBJ2-7; 8 bases line up with TRBD1. The CDR3 consists of 15 residues. The V and J ends lost 11 bases and 0 bases, in that order; junction bases with no gene match: 12. In germline, CDR1 is MNHNS, CDR2 SASEGT. The CDR3 nucleotides are TGTGCCCGCTACAGCACCGGACAGGGCTCCTACGAGCAGTACTTC. Its protein is CARYSTGQGSYEQYF.

The rearrangement joins TRBV28 to TRBJ1-6; 10 bases fit TRBD1. The CDR3 runs to 16 residues. V lost 6 bases to trimming and J lost 8 bases; unmatched junction nucleotides: 10. In germline, CDR1 is MDHEN, CDR2 SYDVKM. The chain's CDR3 is CASSPGTGVKYSPLHF. The CDR3 coding sequence is TGTGCCAGCAGCCCAGGGACAGGGGTTAAGTATTCACCCCTCCACTTT.

This sequence joins TRBV6-1 and TRBJ2-2, with a tentative D call TRBD2 (7 bases). The germline V and J ends were trimmed by 2 bases and 7 bases, with 14 bases remaining between them. The CDR3 contains 15 residues. CDR1 is MNHNS, CDR2 SASEGT, per germline. The CDR3 region is CASSESEGEGGELFF. CDR3 bases: TGTGCCAGCAGTGAAAGTGAGGGGGAGGGCGGGGAGCTGTTTTTT.

This chain uses TRBV20-1 with TRBJ1-2, with 7 positions matching TRBD1. The V gene end was trimmed by 6 bases and the J gene end by 6 bases; junction bases not matched to a gene: 10. From germline, CDR1 is DFQATT and CDR2 SNEGSKA (reference sequence). This CDR3 comprises 13 residues. In DNA form, the CDR3 reads TGCAGTGCCAAGAAGACAGGGTTGCATGGCTACACCTTC. This translates into CSAKKTGLHGYTF.

This chain connects TRBV7-2 to TRBJ1-2; no clear D. The germline gives CDR1 SGHTA, CDR2 FQGNSA. V was trimmed by 4 bases and J by 5 bases, leaving 11 bases between them. This CDR3 comprises 13 residues. Here the CDR3 reads CASSSGRTYGYTF. CDR3 coding DNA: TGTGCCAGCAGCTCTGGACGGACTTATGGCTACACCTTC.

This clonotype is labeled as large. The chain recombines TRBV11-2 with TRBJ1-2; D is unclear. The CDR3 spans 14 residues. The V gene's germline CDR1 is SGHAT and CDR2 FQNNGV. V was trimmed by 4 bases and J by 7 bases, leaving 16 bases between them. The chain's CDR3 is CASSSYAHEGGYTF. In DNA, the CDR3 is TGTGCCAGCAGCTCCTACGCCCACGAGGGTGGCTACACCTTC.

This chain joins TRBV19 and TRBJ2-2; D unresolved. The CDR3 runs to 11 residues. CDR1 is LNHDA, CDR2 SQIVND, per germline (reference sequence). Trimming stripped 8 bases from V and 4 bases from J, with 5 bases between. The CDR3 reads CASSRTGELFF. The CDR3 DNA follows: TGTGCCAGTTCCCGCACCGGGGAGCTGTTTTTT.

The V and J genes are TRBV2 and TRBJ2-3; D not certain. Per the germline V gene, CDR1 is SNHLY and CDR2 is FYNNEI. The CDR3 has 13 residues. The CDR3 region has the DNA TGTGAGGCGCGTGGAGACTCCACAGATACGCAGTATTTT. This gives the protein CEARGDSTDTQYF. Filled out from reference TRBV2 and TRBJ2-3, the complete variable domain reads EPEVTQTPSHQVTQMGQEVILRCVPISNHLYFYWYRQILGQKVEFLVSFYNNEISEKSEIFDDQFSVERPDGSNFTLKIRSTKLEDSAMYFCEARGDSTDTQYFGPGTRLTVL.

This sequence joins TRBV7-6 and TRBJ2-5; 7 bases are shared with TRBD1. Losses at the gene ends were 5 bases for V and 5 bases for J; bases not matched to a gene: 8. The CDR3 consists of 14 residues. Germline CDR1 and CDR2: SGHVS and FNYEAQ. CDR3 sequence (DNA): TGTGCCAGCAGCCCGCGACAGGGACGGGAGACCCAGTACTTC. Translation gives CASSPRQGRETQYF.

This clonotype was picked up a small number of times. The chain carries TRBV19 and TRBJ1-2; D is uncertain. This CDR3 is built from 12 residues. Trimming stripped 8 bases from V and 2 bases from J, with 9 bases between. From germline, CDR1 is LNHDA and CDR2 SQIVND (reference sequence). The CDR3 region has the DNA TGTGCCAGTGAGGGCGGAAACTATGGCTACACCTTC. This gives the protein CASEGGNYGYTF.